A selection of T cell receptor beta chains follows, all from one sample in a study of a mutant IDH1 vaccine in newly diagnosed glioma. Clones were sequenced by immunoSEQ multiplex PCR, and TCRdb holds only the in-frame ones, with some missing. The repertoire has about 68,000 clones, 60% to 85% of them found once; the top ten carry more than 6.5%. The sequenced sample was PBMCs, obtained from a glioma patient treated with radiotherapy, temozolomide or both. Source of these receptors: a man in his fifties with glioma. CDR3s include the opening cysteine and the closing phenylalanine or tryptophan. The order of the fields is J gene, clone size, V gene, D gene, CDR3 DNA, CDR3 protein. The D gene is left open where the match is weak. Clone size is not always given. Where it is, it says once, few, many or a class for expanded clones.

TRBJ1-5 NA TRBV6-5 NA TGTGCCAGCAGTTCAAACTCAAGGGGGTTGGGGCAGCCCCAGCATTTT CASSSNSRGLGQPQHF
TRBJ1-1 NA TRBV7-2 NA TGTGCCAGCAGCTTAGGGGGAGGGACTGAAGCTTTCTTT CASSLGGGTEAFF
TRBJ1-5 NA TRBV5-8 NA TGTGCCAGCAGCTTGTCCGGTTCCCAGCATTTT CASSLSGSQHF
TRBJ2-2 NA TRBV6-4 NA TGTGCCAGCAGTGAAACAGGATCCGATTACGGCGGGGAGCTGTTTTTT CASSETGSDYGGELFF
TRBJ1-6 NA TRBV30 NA TGTGCCTGGAGTTACCCGTCCGACTTTTATAATTCACCCCTCCACTTT CAWSYPSDFYNSPLHF
TRBJ2-7 NA TRBV6-6 NA TGTGCCAGCAGTTACTCGAGGGGAGGCCACGAGCAGTACTTC CASSYSRGGHEQYF
TRBJ2-2 many TRBV6-1 NA TGTGCCAGCAGTGAAACCTTCACCGGGGAGCTGTTTTTT CASSETFTGELFF
TRBJ2-7 medium-sized TRBV9 TRBD1 TGTGCCAGCAGCCCTTCCGGGACAGGAGGGAACGAGCAGTACTTC CASSPSGTGGNEQYF
TRBJ1-2 NA TRBV5-1 TRBD1 TGCGCCAGCAGCTCCGGACAGGGCATCAATGGCTACACCTTC CASSSGQGINGYTF
TRBJ2-3 NA TRBV9 TRBD1 TGTGCCAGCAGCATAGAGGGGGCTAGCCGCATAAAAACAGATACGCAGTATTTT CASSIEGASRIKTDTQYF